This T cell receptor (beta chain) originates from a study of CD8 T cells in Susac syndrome. The CD8+ and CD4+ T cells were negatively isolated, with the TEMRA cells enriched by FACS. A quantity of about 0.45 to 1 ug RNA underwent reverse transcription using random hexamers. The CDR3 of TCR beta was amplified by immunoSEQ multiplex PCR across 54 Vbeta and 13 Jbeta. TCRdb re-called the immunoSEQ multiplex PCR reads through MiXCR, storing one row per CDR3 protein. Here the sample spans fewer than 200,000 distinct CDR3 sequences, about 95% being singletons. The CDR3 runs 14 residues. V gave up 6 bases and J gave up 3 bases; unmatched junction bases: 6.

The V gene is TRBV12-3 or TRBV12-4, the J gene TRBJ1-2; 8 positions agree with TRBD1. This TCR derives from a human donor in good health. The sample taken for sequencing was CD4+ T cells from PBMCs. In DNA, the CDR3 is TGTGCCAGCAGATCCAGGGGGCTGGACTATGGCTACACCTTC. This sequence encodes CASRSRGLDYGYTF.